This T cell receptor beta chain was found in a study of blood T cell repertoires in COVID-19. Overall study context: Collection of acute and convalescent COVID-19 samples took place in the United States, Italy and Spain.

The J segment lost 1 base and the V segment lost 4 bases, leaving 3 bases of the junction unmatched. Germline V gene data show CDR1 as SGHRS and CDR2 as YFSETQ. The CDR3 covers 16 residues. Those who participated ranged in age from about 18 to 89 years and resided in about two dozen US areas. Recovered Cohort 3 donors showed two negative PCRs, clearance, or symptom resolution. Only in-frame clones appear in the TCRdb table, and some are missing; sequencing was by immunoSEQ multiplex PCR. Here the sample spans under 350,000 clones, roughly 90% being singletons. The chain uses TRBV5-1 and TRBJ2-2; 11 bases map to TRBD2. The sequencing sample was made of PBMCs or T cells enriched from blood (not recorded which). This sequence was found in a middle-aged woman who had recovered from COVID-19. CDR3 amino acids: CASSPGLAVNTGELFF. Here the CDR3 DNA reads TGCGCCAGCAGCCCGGGACTAGCGGTGAACACCGGGGAGCTGTTTTTT.